This entry lists 13 T cell receptor beta chains sequenced from one sample in a study of OX40 agonist ivuxolimab in advanced cancers. Measured with immunoSEQ multiplex PCR; TCRdb has only the in-frame clones, and not every one. The sample holds 90,000 to 150,000 clones, 80% to 90% seen once. The material was CD4+ or CD8+ T cells sorted from blood, obtained in a trial of the OX40 agonist ivuxolimab. The receptor set was obtained from an adult with an advanced solid tumor such as melanoma, head and neck, liver or kidney cancer.

This clone has just one count. The V gene is TRBV7-8, the J gene TRBJ1-6, with a possible D match to TRBD1 (6 bases). Germline V gives CDR1 SGHVS, CDR2 FQNEAQ. The CDR3 covers 15 residues. The V gene lost 4 bases and the J gene lost 5 bases, with 12 bases spanning the gap. The CDR3 DNA is TGTGCCAGCAGCTCTCCACAGGGAGATAATTCACCCCTCCACTTT. It is translated as CASSSPQGDNSPLHF.

V is TRBV19 and J is TRBJ2-3; D gene ambiguous. V gave up 5 bases and J gave up 10 bases, with 28 bases separating them. CDR1 LNHDA and CDR2 SQIVND come from the germline V gene (reference sequence). The CDR3 has 17 amino acids. This CDR3 reads CASSASQPTAFTLAQYF. CDR3 sequence (DNA): TGTGCCAGTAGTGCCTCCCAGCCCACGGCTTTTACCTTAGCGCAGTATTTT.

The chain links TRBV27 to TRBJ2-2; tentatively, D is TRBD1 or TRBD2 (5 bases each). The germline gives CDR1 MNHEY, CDR2 SMNVEV (reference sequence). There are 16 residues in the CDR3. Trimming cost V 5 bases and J 1 base, with 14 bases left between them. CDR3 nucleotides: TGTGCCAGCAGTCTCCGGTGGGACGAGAACACCGGGGAGCTGTTTTTT. It codes for CASSLRWDENTGELFF.

This rearrangement joins TRBV5-1 to TRBJ1-4; D unresolved. V was pared by 1 base and J by 4 bases, with 11 bases between. Germline V CDR1 and CDR2: SGHRS, YFSETQ. The CDR3 covers 15 residues. The CDR3 DNA follows: TGCGCCAGCAGCTTGTTCCGCGGGAATAATGAAAAACTGTTTTTT. It translates to CASSLFRGNNEKLFF.

For this clone: Sequence at one end of the junction differs from germline and may be a read error. The chain is built from TRBV5-6 and TRBJ1-1; D remains ambiguous. CDR3 length equals 13 residues. Germline V gives CDR1 SGHDT, CDR2 YYEEEE. This CDR3 reads CASSLDPNTEAFF. The CDR3 DNA follows: TGTGCCAGCAGTTTGGACCCGAACACTGAAGCTTTCTTT.

This chain joins TRBV6-5 and TRBJ2-1; TRBD2 matches at 7 bases. V was clipped by 2 bases and J by 4 bases; unmatched bases: 5. The CDR3 is 15 amino acids. Germline-derived CDR1 and CDR2 are MNHEY and SVGAGI. This chain's CDR3 is CASSYLWGGYNEQFF. CDR3 nucleotides: TGTGCCAGCAGTTACCTGTGGGGGGGGTACAATGAGCAGTTCTTC.

This clone has only one observation. Other DNA sequences in the sample encode the same CDR3. The chain joins TRBV11-2 to TRBJ1-3; D not resolved. Germline assignment: CDR1 SGHAT and CDR2 FQNNGV. This CDR3 has 14 residues. V shed 1 base and J shed 0 bases, with 4 bases lying between them. The chain's CDR3 is CASSLALSGNTIYF. CDR3 in DNA: TGTGCCAGCAGCTTAGCTCTCTCTGGAAACACCATATATTTT.

J is TRBJ2-1 and V is TRBV7-2; the D call may be TRBD1 or TRBD2 (6 bases each). Germline V CDR1 and CDR2: SGHTA, FQGNSA. The V end was cut by 5 bases, the J end by 2 bases, with 10 bases between. This CDR3 has 14 amino acids. For the CDR3, the DNA is TGTGCCAGCAGCGGCGGGACAACCTACAATGAGCAGTTCTTC. Amino acids: CASSGGTTYNEQFF.

The chain carries TRBV14 and TRBJ1-4; D remains unclear. The V gene's germline CDR1 is SGHDN and CDR2 FVKESK. The V end was cut by 3 bases, the J end by 5 bases, with 1 base between. The CDR3 is 11 amino acids. As DNA, the CDR3 is TGTGCCAGCAGCCAGAATGAAAAACTGTTTTTT. It is translated as CASSQNEKLFF.

The chain joins TRBV11-3 to TRBJ2-1; unclear D gene. CDR3 length equals 18 residues. Looked up from germline, CDR1 is SGHNT and CDR2 is YENEEA. The germline V and J ends were trimmed by 1 base and 0 bases, with 16 bases remaining between them. The CDR3 here is CASSLGEGRSLSYNEQFF. CDR3 sequence (DNA): TGTGCCAGCAGCTTAGGGGAAGGCCGTTCTCTCTCCTACAATGAGCAGTTCTTC.

The chain is built from TRBV7-2 and TRBJ1-2, with 10 bases fitting TRBD1. CDR1 SGHTA and CDR2 FQGNSA come from the germline V gene. The CDR3 loop spans 15 amino acids. V gave up 5 bases and J gave up 7 bases; unmatched junction bases: 10. Here the CDR3 DNA reads TGTGCCAGCAGCATCACCGGGACAGGGGCCTCTGGCTACACCTTC. Translation gives CASSITGTGASGYTF.

The chain couples TRBV25-1 to TRBJ2-1; unclear D gene. The V gene's germline CDR1 is MGHDK and CDR2 SYGVNS. Deletions cut 5 bases from V and 5 bases from J, with 10 bases between. The CDR3 is made up of 13 amino acids. The CDR3 coding sequence is TGTGCCAGCAGTTCGGTTGTAAACAATGAGCAGTTCTTC. It specifies CASSSVVNNEQFF.

This clone was counted at least ten times. The chain employs TRBV7-2 and TRBJ1-4; TRBD1 agrees at 9 bases. The ends lost 5 bases at V and 8 bases at J; junction bases unmatched: 6. The CDR3 runs 14 residues. CDR1 is SGHTA and CDR2 is FQGNSA in the germline V gene. This CDR3 reads CASSQTGGREKLFF. Here the CDR3 DNA reads TGTGCCAGCAGCCAAACAGGGGGCCGAGAAAAACTGTTTTTT.